Reported below is one T cell receptor beta chain. The record originates from a study of control samples from healthy donors and cancer patients. V was cut by 1 base and J by 2 bases, with 10 bases left in between. Germline-derived CDR1 and CDR2 are SGHVS and FNYEAQ. This CDR3 has 15 residues. Using immunoSEQ multiplex PCR, the repertoire was profiled, and TCRdb retains in-frame clones only, with some absent. This table has around 94,000 clones, around 86% appearing once. This rearrangement joins TRBV7-6 to TRBJ2-3; no reliable D call. Sample: blood. The receptor comes from a woman aged 50 to 60 in good health. CDR3 DNA: TGTGCCAGCAGCTTAGTGGCAAGCTCCACAGATACGCAGTATTTT. As protein: CASSLVASSTDTQYF.